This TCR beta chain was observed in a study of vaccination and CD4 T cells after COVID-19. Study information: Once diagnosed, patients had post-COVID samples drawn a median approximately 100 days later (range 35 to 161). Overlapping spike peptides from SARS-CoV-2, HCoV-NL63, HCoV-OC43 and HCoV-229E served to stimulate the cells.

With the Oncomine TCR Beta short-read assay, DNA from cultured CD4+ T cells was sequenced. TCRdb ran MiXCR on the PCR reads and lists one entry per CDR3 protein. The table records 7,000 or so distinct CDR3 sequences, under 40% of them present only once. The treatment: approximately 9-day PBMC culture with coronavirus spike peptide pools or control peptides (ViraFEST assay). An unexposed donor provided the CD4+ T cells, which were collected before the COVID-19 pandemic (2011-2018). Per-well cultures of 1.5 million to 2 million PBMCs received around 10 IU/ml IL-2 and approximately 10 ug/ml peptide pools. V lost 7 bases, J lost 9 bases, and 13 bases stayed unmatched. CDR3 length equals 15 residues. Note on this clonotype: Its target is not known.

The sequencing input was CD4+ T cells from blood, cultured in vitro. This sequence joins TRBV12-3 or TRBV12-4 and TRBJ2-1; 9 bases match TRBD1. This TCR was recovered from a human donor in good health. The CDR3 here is CASTTWGTGTLEQFF. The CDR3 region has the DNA TGTGCCAGCACAACCTGGGGGACAGGGACTCTTGAGCAGTTCTTC.